Listed below are T cell receptor beta chains from one sample, sequenced in a study of T-cell memory formation after mild COVID-19. MiXCR, run by TCRdb on the 5' RACE reads, gives a single entry per CDR3 protein. The profile covers over 55,000 distinct CDR3 sequences, with 9% to 15% appearing a single time and about 25% taken by the ten largest. The sample consisted of PBMCs or a T cell subset sorted from them (not recorded which). These TCRs come from a man aged 18 to 30 who had mild COVID-19 (a few samples of this study predate the infection). Cell type and time point are not known. Each CDR3 is given with its conserved first and last residue. The D gene is left open where the match is weak. Where a row states a size, it is once, few, many or the class of an expanded clone; other rows omit it.

j_gene: TRBJ1-6
d_gene: .
v_gene: TRBV5-1
abundance: few
CDR3nt: TGCGCCAGCAGCTTGGGCAGGGGATATAATTCACCCCTCCACTTT
CDR3aa: CASSLGRGYNSPLHF

j_gene: TRBJ2-1
d_gene: TRBD1
v_gene: TRBV6-5
abundance: .
CDR3nt: TGTGCCAGCAGCACCGGGACAGGGGTGGTAGGCGAGCAGTTCTTC
CDR3aa: CASSTGTGVVGEQFF

j_gene: TRBJ2-6
d_gene: .
v_gene: TRBV20-1
abundance: few
CDR3nt: TGCAGTGCTAGAGATCCCAACCAGCCCGGGGCCAACGTCCTGACTTTC
CDR3aa: CSARDPNQPGANVLTF

j_gene: TRBJ2-3
d_gene: TRBD2
v_gene: TRBV7-2
abundance: many
CDR3nt: TGTGCCAGCAGCCCTAGCGGGGGGGCCGTCAGGACAGATACGCAGTATTTT
CDR3aa: CASSPSGGAVRTDTQYF

j_gene: TRBJ2-3
d_gene: TRBD2
v_gene: TRBV7-2
abundance: many
CDR3nt: TGTGCCAGCAGCTTGTCAGCGGGGGCTTACACAGATACGCAGTATTTT
CDR3aa: CASSLSAGAYTDTQYF

j_gene: TRBJ2-1
d_gene: TRBD2
v_gene: TRBV6-5
abundance: .
CDR3nt: TGTGCCAGCAAGGGTAGCGGGGGGTCCGGGCAGTTCTTC
CDR3aa: CASKGSGGSGQFF

j_gene: TRBJ1-5
d_gene: .
v_gene: TRBV28
abundance: few
CDR3nt: TGTGCCAGCAACAGGTACGGCAATCAGCCCCAGCATTTT
CDR3aa: CASNRYGNQPQHF

j_gene: TRBJ2-5
d_gene: .
v_gene: TRBV7-9
abundance: many
CDR3nt: TGTGCCAGCAGCCTGAGGGCGACCCAGTACTTC
CDR3aa: CASSLRATQYF

j_gene: TRBJ2-5
d_gene: .
v_gene: TRBV7-9
abundance: many
CDR3nt: TGTGCCAGCAGCAAGGGGACCGGGGAGACCCAGTACTTC
CDR3aa: CASSKGTGETQYF

j_gene: TRBJ1-2
d_gene: .
v_gene: TRBV7-2
abundance: .
CDR3nt: TGTGCCAGCAGCTTAGACAGGCAAAACTATGGCTACACCTTC
CDR3aa: CASSLDRQNYGYTF

j_gene: TRBJ2-3
d_gene: TRBD2
v_gene: TRBV11-1
abundance: .
CDR3nt: TGTGCCAGCAGCTTGACTAGCGGGGGGGCCTGGAATACGCAGTATTTT
CDR3aa: CASSLTSGGAWNTQYF

j_gene: TRBJ2-3
d_gene: .
v_gene: TRBV12-3/TRBV12-4
abundance: .
CDR3nt: TGTGCCAGCAGTTTAAACCGGGGAGCAGATACGCAGTATTTT
CDR3aa: CASSLNRGADTQYF

j_gene: TRBJ2-1
d_gene: TRBD1
v_gene: TRBV24-1
abundance: many
CDR3nt: TGTGCCACCAGTGATTCGGACAGGGCCTACAATGAGCAGTTCTTC
CDR3aa: CATSDSDRAYNEQFF

j_gene: TRBJ2-3
d_gene: .
v_gene: TRBV20-1
abundance: .
CDR3nt: TGCAGCTTAAACCGGGGGGCCGGGGATACGCAGTATTTT
CDR3aa: CSLNRGAGDTQYF

j_gene: TRBJ1-2
d_gene: .
v_gene: TRBV6-2/TRBV6-3
abundance: few
CDR3nt: TGTGCCAGCAGCCGCTCAGGGCGCCGAGGCTACACCTTC
CDR3aa: CASSRSGRRGYTF

j_gene: TRBJ2-5
d_gene: .
v_gene: TRBV5-1
abundance: .
CDR3nt: TGCGCCAGCAGCACCCCCGACGGGGGTGGTTGGCAAGAGACCCAGTACTTC
CDR3aa: CASSTPDGGGWQETQYF

j_gene: TRBJ2-2
d_gene: .
v_gene: TRBV3-1
abundance: .
CDR3nt: TGTGCCAGCAGCCAACACACCGGGGAGCTGTTTTTT
CDR3aa: CASSQHTGELFF

j_gene: TRBJ2-1
d_gene: TRBD2
v_gene: TRBV11-3
abundance: .
CDR3nt: TGTGCCAGCAGCTTACAGGGGCCCGGGGGGGACTACAATGAGCAGTTCTTC
CDR3aa: CASSLQGPGGDYNEQFF

j_gene: TRBJ1-2
d_gene: .
v_gene: TRBV10-3
abundance: .
CDR3nt: TGTGCCATCAGTGAGTCCGACGGGGCAATTGTTGGCTACACCTTC
CDR3aa: CAISESDGAIVGYTF

j_gene: TRBJ2-1
d_gene: .
v_gene: TRBV10-1
abundance: many
CDR3nt: TGCGCCAGCAGTGAGTCCTCAGGCGGGAATGAGCAGTTCTTC
CDR3aa: CASSESSGGNEQFF

j_gene: TRBJ2-7
d_gene: .
v_gene: TRBV12-3/TRBV12-4
abundance: .
CDR3nt: TGTGCCAGCAGTTTGGGCCCCGAGCAGTACTTC
CDR3aa: CASSLGPEQYF

j_gene: TRBJ2-3
d_gene: TRBD2
v_gene: TRBV24-1
abundance: .
CDR3nt: TGTGCCACCAGTGACATTAGCGGGGGGGCCCCAGATACGCAGTATTTT
CDR3aa: CATSDISGGAPDTQYF

j_gene: TRBJ2-5
d_gene: .
v_gene: TRBV3-1
abundance: many
CDR3nt: TGTGCCAGCAGCCAAGGGGGGGCCCTCCAAGAGACCCAGTACTTC
CDR3aa: CASSQGGALQETQYF

j_gene: TRBJ2-5
d_gene: .
v_gene: TRBV30
abundance: few
CDR3nt: TGTGCCTGGAGTGTGGACAGTTACTACCAAGAGACCCAGTACTTC
CDR3aa: CAWSVDSYYQETQYF

j_gene: TRBJ1-1
d_gene: .
v_gene: TRBV12-3/TRBV12-4
abundance: .
CDR3nt: TGTGCCAGCAGTTTAAGTACCGGGGCTGAAGCTTTCTTT
CDR3aa: CASSLSTGAEAFF

j_gene: TRBJ1-2
d_gene: .
v_gene: TRBV11-1
abundance: few
CDR3nt: TGTGCCAGCAGCTTATGGAGAGAGGGCTACACCTTC
CDR3aa: CASSLWREGYTF

j_gene: TRBJ2-1
d_gene: .
v_gene: TRBV20-1
abundance: .
CDR3nt: TGCAGTGCCCCGAACCTGGGGTCGGGCTACAATGAGCAGTTCTTC
CDR3aa: CSAPNLGSGYNEQFF

j_gene: TRBJ1-2
d_gene: .
v_gene: TRBV5-1
abundance: few
CDR3nt: TGCGCCAGCAGCTTGGCCCAGGGGAATGGCTACACCTTC
CDR3aa: CASSLAQGNGYTF

j_gene: TRBJ2-3
d_gene: .
v_gene: TRBV7-8
abundance: few
CDR3nt: TGTGCCAGCAGCTTAGACGAGGGGACTAGCACAGATACGCAGTATTTT
CDR3aa: CASSLDEGTSTDTQYF

j_gene: TRBJ1-1
d_gene: .
v_gene: TRBV6-6
abundance: few
CDR3nt: TGTGCCAGCAGCCAAATTATGAACACTGAAGCTTTCTTT
CDR3aa: CASSQIMNTEAFF

j_gene: TRBJ2-5
d_gene: TRBD1
v_gene: TRBV5-1
abundance: many
CDR3nt: TGCGCCAGCACCGGACAGGGGTTCCAAGAGACCCAGTACTTC
CDR3aa: CASTGQGFQETQYF

j_gene: TRBJ2-5
d_gene: .
v_gene: TRBV7-9
abundance: many
CDR3nt: TGTGCCAGCAGCTCCCGCTCCATCCAAGAGACCCAGTACTTC
CDR3aa: CASSSRSIQETQYF

j_gene: TRBJ2-3
d_gene: .
v_gene: TRBV6-5
abundance: .
CDR3nt: TGTGCCAGCAGTTACTCGGGGAGCGTCGGAGATACGCAGTATTTT
CDR3aa: CASSYSGSVGDTQYF

j_gene: TRBJ1-6
d_gene: .
v_gene: TRBV5-1
abundance: few
CDR3nt: TGCGCCAGCAGCTTGACCTACAAAGCTATTATGGATTCACCCCTCCACTTT
CDR3aa: CASSLTYKAIMDSPLHF

j_gene: TRBJ1-1
d_gene: TRBD1
v_gene: TRBV18
abundance: few
CDR3nt: TGTGCCAGCTCACCTTGGGAAGGGGGCGCAGGGAACACTGAAGCTTTCTTT
CDR3aa: CASSPWEGGAGNTEAFF